Presented here are 24 T cell receptor beta chains from one specimen sequenced in a study of shared clonotypes between healthy human individuals (dated by TCRdb to 2020 to 2022). Library preparation used the immunoSEQ multiplex PCR assay. Sourced from immuneACCESS, this table was stored by TCRdb with only in-frame sequences that have V and J called. A share of the clones is absent; for the studies checked, an unresolved V gene accounts for under half, and the remainder has no known explanation. The sample table lists approximately 510,000 clones, more than 65% of them with a count of one. The ten largest clones take up 13% of the sample. The sequenced material came from PBMCs. These receptors came from a woman aged 40 to 50 in good health. Some clones in this sample may be carry-over from other donors' samples.

The V and J genes are TRBV5-4 and TRBJ1-4, with unresolved D. Germline assignment: CDR1 SGHNT and CDR2 YYREEE (reference sequence). The CDR3 is made up of 15 amino acids. V lost 5 bases to trimming and J lost 1 base, with 12 bases between them. The CDR3 DNA follows: TGTGCCAGCAGTCCCGACCGAGGAACTAATGAAAAACTGTTTTTT. Protein: CASSPDRGTNEKLFF.

In the case of this clone: Other DNA sequences in this specimen translate into the identical CDR3. This rearrangement joins TRBV5-1 to TRBJ2-7, with 7 bases matching TRBD2. The length of the CDR3 is 14 residues. V gave up 4 bases and J gave up 0 bases; unmatched junction bases: 4. Germline loops: CDR1 SGHRS, CDR2 YFSETQ. The CDR3 loop reads CASSPLAVSYEQYF. The CDR3 DNA reads as TGCGCCAGCAGCCCCCTAGCGGTCTCCTACGAGCAGTACTTC.

The chain combines TRBV7-3 with TRBJ2-1; either TRBD1 or TRBD2 may supply D (6 bases each). The CDR3 runs 14 residues. From germline, CDR1 is SGHTA and CDR2 FQGTGA. The V end lost 8 bases, the J end lost 7 bases, and 18 bases lay between the germline ends. CDR3: CASGLSGRGNEQFF. The DNA of the CDR3 is TGTGCCAGCGGACTTAGCGGAAGGGGGAATGAGCAGTTCTTC.

In the case of this clone: This same CDR3 is encoded by further DNA sequences in the sample. The rearrangement uses TRBV7-9 and TRBJ1-3; D not certain. Looked up from germline, CDR1 is SEHNR and CDR2 is FQNEAQ (reference sequence). The CDR3 spans 14 residues. V gave up 0 bases and J gave up 1 base, with 4 bases separating them. The chain's CDR3 is CASSLAGSGNTIYF. For the CDR3, the DNA is TGTGCCAGCAGCTTAGCAGGATCTGGAAACACCATATATTTT. The entire variable domain, with the rest obtained from reference TRBV7-9 and TRBJ1-3, is as follows: DTGVSQNPRHKITKRGQNVTFRCDPISEHNRLYWYRQTLGQGPEFLTYFQNEAQLEKSRLLSDRFSAERPKGSFSTLEIQRTEQGDSAMYLCASSLAGSGNTIYFGEGSWLTVV.

This clone was observed a handful of times. The CDR3 loop is CASSPQGGSLNYGYTF. The CDR3 region has the DNA TGTGCCAGCAGCCCTCAGGGGGGCAGCCTTAACTATGGCTACACCTTC. The genes are TRBV14 and TRBJ1-2; TRBD1 aligns across 7 bases. Germline V gene data show CDR1 as SGHDN and CDR2 as FVKESK. V shed 4 bases, J shed 1 base, and the junction held 9 bases outside the gene matches. The CDR3 sequence is 16 residues long.

For this clone: At the DNA level, this CDR3 is encoded by other sequences in the same sample as well. Here the CDR3 reads CAISELGPGELFF. The CDR3 bases are TGTGCCATCAGTGAGCTGGGTCCCGGGGAGCTGTTTTTT. The J gene is TRBJ2-2, the V gene TRBV10-3; no clear D. This CDR3 has 13 residues. V was clipped by 2 bases and J by 6 bases, with 7 bases between them. Looked up from germline, CDR1 is ENHRY and CDR2 is SYGVKD.

V is TRBV30 and J is TRBJ2-4; weak D call: TRBD2 (5 bases). V lost 0 bases, J lost 0 bases, and 6 bases lay in between. Germline CDR1 reads GTSNPN; CDR2 reads SVGIG (reference sequence). This CDR3 is 14 amino acids long. CDR3 sequence reads: CAWSVGLAKNIQYF. The CDR3 DNA is TGTGCCTGGAGTGTCGGACTAGCCAAAAACATTCAGTACTTC. Using reference TRBV30 and TRBJ2-4 for the parts outside the CDR3, the full variable domain is SQTIHQWPATLVQPVGSPLSLECTVEGTSNPNLYWYRQAAGRGLQLLFYSVGIGQISSEVPQNLSASRPQDRQFILSSKKLLLSDSGFYLCAWSVGLAKNIQYFGAGTRLSVL.

This clone has just a few counts. The V gene is TRBV10-2, the J gene TRBJ2-5; 7 bases are a match to TRBD2. The CDR3 sequence is 16 residues long. The J segment lost 4 bases and the V segment lost 2 bases, leaving 10 bases of the junction unmatched. Per the germline V gene, CDR1 is WSHSY and CDR2 is SAAADI. Here the CDR3 DNA reads TGCGCCAGCAGTGAGAACGGGGGAGGGCCGGGAGAGACCCAGTACTTC. It specifies CASSENGGGPGETQYF.

This clone was seen a handful of times. The chain is built from TRBV28 and TRBJ1-5; D is unclear. Trimming took off 4 bases at V and 3 bases at J, with 13 bases between the two ends. The CDR3 runs to 15 residues. Looked up from germline, CDR1 is MDHEN and CDR2 is SYDVKM. The chain's CDR3 is CASSSPSEANQPQHF. CDR3 DNA: TGTGCCAGCAGTTCTCCATCAGAGGCCAATCAGCCCCAGCATTTT.

This clone was recorded a few times. V gene TRBV27 combines with J gene TRBJ1-1, with a weak D call TRBD1 (5 bases). Germline values: CDR1 MNHEY, CDR2 SMNVEV (reference sequence). Trimming removed 7 bases from V and 8 bases from J, with 20 bases in between. CDR3 length: 14 amino acids. CDR3 protein: CASKGAHGAGEAFF. As DNA, the CDR3 is TGTGCCAGCAAGGGAGCCCATGGGGCAGGAGAAGCTTTCTTT.

The chain employs TRBV2 and TRBJ2-5, with 8 bases identical to TRBD2. J was trimmed by 5 bases and V by 5 bases; bases with no gene match: 7. This CDR3 is built from 14 residues. CDR1 is SNHLY and CDR2 is FYNNEI in the germline V gene. The chain's CDR3 is CASSQGGGHETQYF. The CDR3, as DNA: TGTGCCAGCAGTCAAGGCGGGGGGCATGAGACCCAGTACTTC. The variable domain in full, completed from reference TRBV2 and TRBJ2-5, reads EPEVTQTPSHQVTQMGQEVILRCVPISNHLYFYWYRQILGQKVEFLVSFYNNEISEKSEIFDDQFSVERPDGSNFTLKIRSTKLEDSAMYFCASSQGGGHETQYFGPGTRLLVL.

V and J are TRBV4-1 and TRBJ2-1; TRBD1 matches at 10 bases. The CDR3 sequence is 15 residues long. V lost 3 bases and J lost 3; bases outside the gene matches: 2. Looked up from germline, CDR1 is MGHRA and CDR2 is YSYEKL. CDR3 sequence: CASSQGTGDYNEQFF. The CDR3 nucleotides are TGCGCCAGCAGCCAGGGGACAGGGGACTACAATGAGCAGTTCTTC.

V gene TRBV6-1 combines with J gene TRBJ2-7; 7 bases map to TRBD1. V shed 3 bases, J shed 4 bases, and the junction held 3 bases outside the gene matches. The CDR3 contains 13 residues. The germline V gene encodes CDR1 MNHNS and CDR2 SASEGT. The CDR3 is CASSDRGSYEQYF. The CDR3 bases are TGTGCCAGCAGTGACAGGGGGTCTTACGAGCAGTACTTC.

The V gene is TRBV18, the J gene TRBJ2-1; D is unresolved. CDR3 length: 14 residues. Germline V gives CDR1 KGHSH, CDR2 LQKENI. The V and J ends lost 4 bases and 6 bases respectively, with 13 bases between them. The CDR3 bases are TGTGCCAGCTCACTCGACAACCCTATCAATGAGCAGTTCTTC. Protein: CASSLDNPINEQFF. Filled out from reference TRBV18 and TRBJ2-1, the complete variable domain reads NAGVMQNPRHLVRRRGQEARLRCSPMKGHSHVYWYRQLPEEGLKFMVYLQKENIIDESGMPKERFSAEFPKEGPSILRIQQVVRGDSAAYFCASSLDNPINEQFFGPGTRLTVL.

CDR3 residues: CSVTKGTGELFF. CDR3 sequence (DNA): TGCAGCGTTACTAAGGGCACCGGGGAGCTGTTTTTT. The chain couples TRBV29-1 to TRBJ2-2; no firm D call. The ends were cut back, 5 bases at V and 4 bases at J, with 8 bases in the middle. The CDR3 consists of 12 residues. CDR1 and CDR2 (germline): SQVTM, ANQGSEA.

The rearrangement joins TRBV6-1 to TRBJ1-4; D unresolved. The germline CDR1 and CDR2 sequences are MNHNS and SASEGT. Trimming took off 6 bases at V and 8 bases at J, with 13 bases between the two ends. The CDR3 extends over 13 amino acids. The CDR3 loop reads CASRNEGWEKLFF. CDR3 nucleotide sequence: TGTGCCAGCAGGAACGAGGGTTGGGAAAAACTGTTTTTT.

The chain is built from TRBV5-4 and TRBJ2-7, with 13 bases matching TRBD2. The CDR3 runs 16 residues. After removal of 4 bases from V and 4 bases from J, the junction contained 8 bases not matched to a gene. CDR1 and CDR2 (germline): SGHNT, YYREEE (reference sequence). The CDR3 DNA follows: TGTGCCAGCAGCCAAGGGACTAGCGGGACTGGGTACGAGCAGTACTTC. This encodes CASSQGTSGTGYEQYF.

This CDR3 reads CASSAGQGFPGELFF. In nucleotides, the CDR3 is TGTGCCAGCAGCGCGGGACAGGGGTTCCCCGGGGAGCTGTTTTTT. This chain connects TRBV9 to TRBJ2-2, with TRBD1 identical over 10 bases. V gave up 3 bases and J gave up 6 bases; unmatched junction bases: 5. The CDR3 sequence is 15 residues long. Germline V gene sequence: CDR1 SGDLS, CDR2 YYNGEE.

The sample holds one count of this clone. V gene TRBV7-2 combines with J gene TRBJ2-7; 7 bases align to TRBD2. The V and J ends lost 1 base and 4 bases, in that order; junction bases with no gene match: 13. The germline V gene encodes CDR1 SGHTA and CDR2 FQGNSA. This CDR3 spans 17 amino acids. The CDR3 nucleotides are TGTGCCAGCAGCTTAGGGTACAAGCGGGAAGGGGTTTACGAGCAGTACTTC. Protein: CASSLGYKREGVYEQYF.

This clone is a singleton in its sample. V gene TRBV25-1 combines with J gene TRBJ1-3, with TRBD1 as a possible D gene (5 bases). CDR1 and CDR2 (germline): MGHDK, SYGVNS. V lost 3 bases and J 0 bases, leaving 9 bases between the germline ends. This CDR3 is 15 amino acids long. The DNA for the CDR3 is TGTGCCAGCAGTGACGGACACTTCTCTGGAAACACCATATATTTT. Amino acids: CASSDGHFSGNTIYF.

Only a few counts were recorded for this clone. The chain links TRBV5-1 to TRBJ1-1; possible D gene TRBD1, 5 bases. Trimming stripped 0 bases from V and 1 base from J, with 10 bases between. Germline CDR1 and CDR2: SGHRS and YFSETQ. The CDR3 consists of 15 residues. The CDR3 spells CASSLAQGGNTEAFF. CDR3 DNA: TGCGCCAGCAGCTTGGCGCAGGGAGGGAACACTGAAGCTTTCTTT.

The chain carries TRBV11-2 and TRBJ2-7, with a weak D call TRBD2 (5 bases). The CDR3 spans 15 residues. Deletions cut 0 bases from V and 6 bases from J, with 15 bases between. Per germline, CDR1 SGHAT and CDR2 FQNNGV. CDR3 in amino acids: CASSLEGSLNSEQYF. CDR3 DNA sequence: TGTGCCAGCAGCTTAGAAGGGAGTTTGAATTCCGAGCAGTACTTC.

The gene calls are TRBV7-9 and TRBJ2-7, with D uncertain. The CDR3 runs to 15 residues. The germline CDR1 and CDR2 sequences are SEHNR and FQNEAQ (reference sequence). Trimming took off 5 bases at V and 4 bases at J, with 18 bases between the two ends. The CDR3 protein is CASSPLGRFLYEQYF. CDR3 nucleotide sequence: TGTGCCAGCAGCCCCCTCGGGCGGTTCTTATACGAGCAGTACTTC.

The table lists this clone with a few counts. The rearrangement links TRBV19 to TRBJ2-2; D perhaps matches TRBD2 (5 bases). Germline V gene data show CDR1 as LNHDA and CDR2 as SQIVND (reference sequence). V lost 3 bases to trimming and J lost 5 bases, with 10 bases between them. The CDR3 is 14 residues long. The CDR3 bases are TGTGCCAGTAGTATCCCTAGACTAACCGGGGAGCTGTTTTTT. Amino acids: CASSIPRLTGELFF. Supplemented by reference TRBV19 and TRBJ2-2, the full variable domain reads DGGITQSPKYLFRKEGQNVTLSCEQNLNHDAMYWYRQDPGQGLRLIYYSQIVNDFQKGDIAEGYSVSREKKESFPLTVTSAQKNPTAFYLCASSIPRLTGELFFGEGSRLTVL.